This T cell receptor beta chain was identified in a study of vaccination and CD4 T cells after COVID-19. For the study at large: A positive SARS-CoV-2 nasal swab PCR result was recorded for each convalescent patient; nine were mild and one severe.

Germline-derived CDR1 and CDR2 are SGHTA and FQGNSA. The V and J ends lost 5 bases and 6 bases respectively, with 17 bases between them. This CDR3 region has 14 residues. Only a few counts were recorded for this clonotype. Its antigen is not identified. The treatment was: roughly 11-day PBMC culture with coronavirus spike peptide pools or control peptides (ViraFEST assay). The assay that was used to sequence DNA from cultured CD4+ T cells was the Oncomine TCR Beta short-read assay. The genomic DNA was obtained from cultured CD4+ T cells by extraction with the QIAamp micro DNA kit. TCRdb reanalysed the PCR reads using MiXCR and keeps one entry per CDR3 protein. The repertoire has approximately 10,000 distinct CDR3 sequences, roughly 56% of them found once; the top ten carry 13%.

V and J are TRBV7-2 and TRBJ2-7; a possible D gene is TRBD2 (6 bases). This sequence originates from a human donor who had recovered from COVID-19. Sequenced: CD4+ T cells from blood, cultured in vitro. The CDR3 DNA reads as TGTGCCAGCAGCCCGGGACTGAGGGACCGCGAGCAGTACTTC. Amino acid sequence: CASSPGLRDREQYF.